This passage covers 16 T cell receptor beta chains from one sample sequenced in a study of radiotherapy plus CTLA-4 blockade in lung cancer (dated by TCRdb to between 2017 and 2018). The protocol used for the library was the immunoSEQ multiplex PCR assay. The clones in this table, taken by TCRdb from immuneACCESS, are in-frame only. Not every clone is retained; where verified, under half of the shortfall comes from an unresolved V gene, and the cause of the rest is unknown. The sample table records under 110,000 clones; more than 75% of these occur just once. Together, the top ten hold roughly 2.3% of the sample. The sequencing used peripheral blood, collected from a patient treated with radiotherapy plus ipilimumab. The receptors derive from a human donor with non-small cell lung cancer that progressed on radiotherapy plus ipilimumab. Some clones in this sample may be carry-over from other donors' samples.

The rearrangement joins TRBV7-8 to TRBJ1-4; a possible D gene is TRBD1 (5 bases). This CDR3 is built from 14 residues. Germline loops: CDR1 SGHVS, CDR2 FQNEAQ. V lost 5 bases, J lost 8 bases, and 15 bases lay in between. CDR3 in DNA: TGTGCCAGCAGCGAACAGGATGGTCGAGAAAAACTGTTTTTT. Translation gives CASSEQDGREKLFF.

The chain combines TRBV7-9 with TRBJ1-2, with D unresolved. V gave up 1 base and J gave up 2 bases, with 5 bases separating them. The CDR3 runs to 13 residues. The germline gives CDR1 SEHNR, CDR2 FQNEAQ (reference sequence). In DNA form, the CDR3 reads TGTGCCAGCAGCTTAGGGGAAAACTATGGCTACACCTTC. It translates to CASSLGENYGYTF. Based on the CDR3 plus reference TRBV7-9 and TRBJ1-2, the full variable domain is DTGVSQNPRHKITKRGQNVTFRCDPISEHNRLYWYRQTLGQGPEFLTYFQNEAQLEKSRLLSDRFSAERPKGSFSTLEIQRTEQGDSAMYLCASSLGENYGYTFGSGTRLTVV.

The CDR3 DNA reads as TGTGCCAGCAGCGGAACCGGGACAGGGCTACACGAGCAGTACTTC. Its translation: CASSGTGTGLHEQYF. This chain connects TRBV5-6 to TRBJ2-7; 9 nucleotides align to TRBD1. Germline assignment: CDR1 SGHDT and CDR2 YYEEEE. This CDR3 is built from 15 residues. The ends lost 4 bases at V and 5 bases at J; junction bases unmatched: 10.

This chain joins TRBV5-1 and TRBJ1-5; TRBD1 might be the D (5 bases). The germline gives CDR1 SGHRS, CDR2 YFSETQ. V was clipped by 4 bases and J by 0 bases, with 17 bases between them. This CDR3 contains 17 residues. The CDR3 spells CASSPDGTPYSNQPQHF. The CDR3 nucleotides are TGCGCCAGCAGCCCGGACGGGACGCCGTATAGCAATCAGCCCCAGCATTTT. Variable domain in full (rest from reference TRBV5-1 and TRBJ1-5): KAGVTQTPRYLIKTRGQQVTLSCSPISGHRSVSWYQQTPGQGLQFLFEYFSETQRNKGNFPGRFSGRQFSNSRSEMNVSTLELGDSALYLCASSPDGTPYSNQPQHFGDGTRLSIL.

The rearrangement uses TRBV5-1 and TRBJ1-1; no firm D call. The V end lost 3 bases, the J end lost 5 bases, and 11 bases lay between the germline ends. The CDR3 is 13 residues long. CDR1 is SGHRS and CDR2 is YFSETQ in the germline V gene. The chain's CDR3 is CASSSTTGTEAFF. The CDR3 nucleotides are TGCGCCAGCAGCTCGACCACTGGGACTGAAGCTTTCTTT.

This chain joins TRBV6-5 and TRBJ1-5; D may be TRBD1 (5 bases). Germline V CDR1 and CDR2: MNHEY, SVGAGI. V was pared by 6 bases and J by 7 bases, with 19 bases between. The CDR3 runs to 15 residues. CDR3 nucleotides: TGTGCCAGCAGCCCTAACCTCGGGGCAGGACAGCCCCAGCATTTT. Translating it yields CASSPNLGAGQPQHF.

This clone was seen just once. Written as DNA, the CDR3 is TGCGCCAGCAGCTCCCAGACAGCCCTGAACACTGAAGCTTTCTTT. Encoded protein: CASSSQTALNTEAFF. The chain joins TRBV5-1 to TRBJ1-1; maybe TRBD1 (5 bases). Trimming stripped 3 bases from V and 0 bases from J, with 12 bases between. The CDR3 has 15 residues. Germline assignment: CDR1 SGHRS and CDR2 YFSETQ.

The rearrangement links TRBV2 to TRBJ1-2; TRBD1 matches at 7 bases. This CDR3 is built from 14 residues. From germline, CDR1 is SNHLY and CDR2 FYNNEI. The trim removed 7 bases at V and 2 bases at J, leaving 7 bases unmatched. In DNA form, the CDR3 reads TGTGCCAGCATTGCAGGGGGTTCAAACTATGGCTACACCTTC. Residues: CASIAGGSNYGYTF.

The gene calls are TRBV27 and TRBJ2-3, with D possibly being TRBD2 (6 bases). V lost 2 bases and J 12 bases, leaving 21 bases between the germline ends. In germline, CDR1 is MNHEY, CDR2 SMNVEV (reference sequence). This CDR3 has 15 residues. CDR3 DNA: TGTGCCAGCAGTTTAGGGGCTCCCTCAGGAGGGAGTCAGTATTTT. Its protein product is CASSLGAPSGGSQYF.

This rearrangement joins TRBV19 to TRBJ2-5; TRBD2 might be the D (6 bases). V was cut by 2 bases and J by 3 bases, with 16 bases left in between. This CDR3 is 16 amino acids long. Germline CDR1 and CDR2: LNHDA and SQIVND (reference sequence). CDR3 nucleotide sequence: TGTGCCAGTAGTATATTTGCGGGGAAAGTCGAAGAGACCCAGTACTTC. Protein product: CASSIFAGKVEETQYF.

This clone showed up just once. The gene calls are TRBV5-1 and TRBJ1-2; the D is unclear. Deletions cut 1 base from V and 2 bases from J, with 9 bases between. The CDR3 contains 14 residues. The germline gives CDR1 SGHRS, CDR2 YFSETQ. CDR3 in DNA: TGCGCCAGCAGCTTGAACAGCTTCAACTATGGCTACACCTTC. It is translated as CASSLNSFNYGYTF.

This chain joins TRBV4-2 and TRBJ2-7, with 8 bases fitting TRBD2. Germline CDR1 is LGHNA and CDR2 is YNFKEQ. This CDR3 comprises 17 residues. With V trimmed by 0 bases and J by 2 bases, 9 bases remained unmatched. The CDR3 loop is CASSQDSSGGQTYEQYF. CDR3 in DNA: TGTGCCAGCAGCCAAGACTCCAGCGGGGGACAAACCTACGAGCAGTACTTC.

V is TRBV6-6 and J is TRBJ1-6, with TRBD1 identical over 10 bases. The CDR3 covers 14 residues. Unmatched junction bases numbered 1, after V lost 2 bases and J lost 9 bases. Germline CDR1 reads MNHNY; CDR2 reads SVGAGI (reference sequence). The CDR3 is CASSYGTGASPLHF. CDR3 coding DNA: TGTGCCAGCAGTTACGGGACAGGGGCTTCACCCCTCCACTTT.

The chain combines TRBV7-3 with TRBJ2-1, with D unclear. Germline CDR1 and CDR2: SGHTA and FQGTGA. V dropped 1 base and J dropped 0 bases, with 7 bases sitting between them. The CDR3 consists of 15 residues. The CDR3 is CASSLIDGSYNEQFF. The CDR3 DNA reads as TGTGCCAGCAGCTTAATAGACGGCTCCTACAATGAGCAGTTCTTC.

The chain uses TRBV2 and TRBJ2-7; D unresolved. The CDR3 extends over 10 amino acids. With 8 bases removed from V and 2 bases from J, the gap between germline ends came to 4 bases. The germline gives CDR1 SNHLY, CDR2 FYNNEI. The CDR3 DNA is TGTGCCAGCCAGACCTACGAGCAGTACTTC. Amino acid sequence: CASQTYEQYF. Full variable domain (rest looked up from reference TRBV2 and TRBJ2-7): EPEVTQTPSHQVTQMGQEVILRCVPISNHLYFYWYRQILGQKVEFLVSFYNNEISEKSEIFDDQFSVERPDGSNFTLKIRSTKLEDSAMYFCASQTYEQYFGPGTRLTVT.

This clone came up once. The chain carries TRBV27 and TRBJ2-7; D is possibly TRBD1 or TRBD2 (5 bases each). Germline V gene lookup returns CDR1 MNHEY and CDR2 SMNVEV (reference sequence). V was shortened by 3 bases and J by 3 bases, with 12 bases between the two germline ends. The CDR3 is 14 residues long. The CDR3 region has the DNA TGTGCCAGCAGTTTCAGCCGGGGCCTCTACGAGCAGTACTTC. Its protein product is CASSFSRGLYEQYF.